This T cell receptor beta chain appears in the sequencing data of a study of blood T cell repertoires in COVID-19. As for the study in general: PBMCs, B-cell-depleted T cells, or T cells were the source of the cDNA or gDNA that made up the material.

As processed by the authors: Amplification of reference gene primers was used by the study to estimate nucleated cell counts. Produced via immunoSEQ multiplex PCR; TCRdb's table is partial and in-frame only. That table is the source of V, J and clone size, and D and trimming were worked out from the DNA. The data contain about 180,000 clones, over 80% of them singletons. During active infection, Seattle patients enrolled and were then monitored through disease. V was pared by 2 bases and J by 0 bases, with 4 bases of the junction left unmatched. Germline lookup yields CDR1 MNHNS and CDR2 SASEGT. This CDR3 has 18 amino acids.

V usage is TRBV6-1 and J usage is TRBJ2-3; 14 nucleotides agree with TRBD2. Sequences were obtained from peripheral blood. The sequence was collected from a woman in her seventies with COVID-19, enrolled during active disease. CDR3 nucleotides: TGTGCCAGCAGTGAAACAAGGACTAGCGGGAGGAGCACAGATACGCAGTATTTT. Its protein is CASSETRTSGRSTDTQYF.